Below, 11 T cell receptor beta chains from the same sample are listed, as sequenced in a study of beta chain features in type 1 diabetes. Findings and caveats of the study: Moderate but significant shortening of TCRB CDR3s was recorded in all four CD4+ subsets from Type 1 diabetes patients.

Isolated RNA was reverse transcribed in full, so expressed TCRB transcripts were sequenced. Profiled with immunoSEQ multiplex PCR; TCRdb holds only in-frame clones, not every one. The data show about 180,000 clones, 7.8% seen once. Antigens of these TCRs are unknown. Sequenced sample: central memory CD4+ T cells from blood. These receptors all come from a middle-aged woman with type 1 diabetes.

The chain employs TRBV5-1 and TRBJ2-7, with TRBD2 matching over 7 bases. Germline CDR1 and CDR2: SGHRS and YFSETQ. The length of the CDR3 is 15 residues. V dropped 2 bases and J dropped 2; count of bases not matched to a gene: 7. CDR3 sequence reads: CASSFSGRGTYEQYF. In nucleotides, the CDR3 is TGCGCCAGCAGCTTCTCGGGGAGGGGAACCTACGAGCAGTACTTC.

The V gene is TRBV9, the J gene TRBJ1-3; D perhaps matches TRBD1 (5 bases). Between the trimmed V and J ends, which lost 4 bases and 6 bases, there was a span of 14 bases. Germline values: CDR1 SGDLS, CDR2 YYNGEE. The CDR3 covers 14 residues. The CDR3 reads CASSPRDFLNTIYF. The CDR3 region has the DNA TGTGCCAGCAGCCCACGGGACTTCTTAAACACCATATATTTT.

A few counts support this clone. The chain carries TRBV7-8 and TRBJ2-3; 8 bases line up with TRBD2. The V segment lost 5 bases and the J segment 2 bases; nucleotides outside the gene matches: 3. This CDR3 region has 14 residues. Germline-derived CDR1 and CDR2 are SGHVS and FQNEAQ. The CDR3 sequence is CASSRAGVTDTQYF. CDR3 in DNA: TGTGCCAGCAGCCGAGCGGGGGTCACAGATACGCAGTATTTT.

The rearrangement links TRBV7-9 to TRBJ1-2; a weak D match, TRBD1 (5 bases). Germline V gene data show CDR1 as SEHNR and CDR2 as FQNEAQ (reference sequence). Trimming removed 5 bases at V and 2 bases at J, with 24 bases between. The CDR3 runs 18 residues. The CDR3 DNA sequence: TGTGCCAGCAGCCATCAAACCCAAAGCAGGGTTTGGAACTATGGCTACACCTTC. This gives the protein CASSHQTQSRVWNYGYTF.

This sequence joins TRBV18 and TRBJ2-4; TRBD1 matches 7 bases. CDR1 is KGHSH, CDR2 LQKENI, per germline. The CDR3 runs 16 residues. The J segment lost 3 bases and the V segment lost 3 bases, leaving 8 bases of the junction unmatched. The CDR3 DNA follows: TGTGCCAGCTCACCCCCGTCGACAGGGAACAAAAACATTCAGTACTTC. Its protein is CASSPPSTGNKNIQYF. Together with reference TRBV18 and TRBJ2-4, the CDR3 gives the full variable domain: NAGVMQNPRHLVRRRGQEARLRCSPMKGHSHVYWYRQLPEEGLKFMVYLQKENIIDESGMPKERFSAEFPKEGPSILRIQQVVRGDSAAYFCASSPPSTGNKNIQYFGAGTRLSVL.

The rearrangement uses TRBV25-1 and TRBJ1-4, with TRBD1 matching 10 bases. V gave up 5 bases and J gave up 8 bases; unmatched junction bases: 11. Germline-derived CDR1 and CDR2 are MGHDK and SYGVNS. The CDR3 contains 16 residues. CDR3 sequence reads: CASSSRPGTGVEKLFF. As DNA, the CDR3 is TGTGCCAGCAGTTCCCGGCCGGGGACAGGGGTGGAAAAACTGTTTTTT. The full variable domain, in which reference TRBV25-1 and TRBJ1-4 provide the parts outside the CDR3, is EADIYQTPRYLVIGTGKKITLECSQTMGHDKMYWYQQDPGMELHLIHYSYGVNSTEKGDLSSESTVSRIRTEHFPLTLESARPSHTSQYLCASSSRPGTGVEKLFFGSGTQLSVL.

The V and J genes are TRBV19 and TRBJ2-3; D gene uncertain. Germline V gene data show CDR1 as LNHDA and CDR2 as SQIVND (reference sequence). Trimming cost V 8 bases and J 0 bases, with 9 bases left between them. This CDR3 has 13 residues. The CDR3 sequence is CASRPSSTDTQYF. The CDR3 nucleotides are TGTGCCAGTCGTCCTTCTAGCACAGATACGCAGTATTTT.

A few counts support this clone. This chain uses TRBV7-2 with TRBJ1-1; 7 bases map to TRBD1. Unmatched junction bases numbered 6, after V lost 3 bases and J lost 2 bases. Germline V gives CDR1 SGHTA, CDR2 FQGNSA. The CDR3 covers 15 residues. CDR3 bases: TGTGCCAGCAGCTTCGCCGGGACAGAAAACACTGAAGCTTTCTTT. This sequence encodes CASSFAGTENTEAFF.

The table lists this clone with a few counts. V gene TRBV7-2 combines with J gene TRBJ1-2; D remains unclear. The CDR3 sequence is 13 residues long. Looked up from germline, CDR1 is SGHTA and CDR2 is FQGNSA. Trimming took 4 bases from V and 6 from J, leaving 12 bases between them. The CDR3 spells CASSSREADGYTF. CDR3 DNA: TGTGCCAGCAGCTCACGGGAGGCGGATGGCTACACCTTC.

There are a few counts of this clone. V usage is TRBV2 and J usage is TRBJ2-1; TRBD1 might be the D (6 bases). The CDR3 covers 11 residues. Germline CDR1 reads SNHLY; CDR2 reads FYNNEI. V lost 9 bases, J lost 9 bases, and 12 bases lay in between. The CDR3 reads CASRPDSEQFF. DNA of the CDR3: TGTGCCAGTCGCCCGGACAGTGAGCAGTTCTTC.

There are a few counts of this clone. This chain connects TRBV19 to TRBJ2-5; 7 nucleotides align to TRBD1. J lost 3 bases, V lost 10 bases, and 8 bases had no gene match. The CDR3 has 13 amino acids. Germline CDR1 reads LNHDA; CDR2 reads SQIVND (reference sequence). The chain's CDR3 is CAIRDGTEETQYF. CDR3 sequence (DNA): TGTGCCATTCGCGACGGGACAGAAGAGACCCAGTACTTC.